This T cell receptor (beta chain) derives from a study of PD-1 blockade in classical Hodgkin lymphoma. Trimming left V 4 bases short and J 2 bases short, with 14 bases between. Germline V gene sequence: CDR1 ENHRY, CDR2 SYGVKD. The CDR3 covers 15 residues. All patients relapsed after autologous stem cell transplantation, and brentuximab vedotin exposure varied. The table came from immunoSEQ multiplex PCR; TCRdb's copy has only in-frame clones and leaves some out. The data show 12,000 or so clones, with about 90% seen just once and roughly 20% held by the top ten. The rearrangement uses TRBV10-3 and TRBJ1-1; D might be TRBD1 (5 bases). This material consisted of peripheral blood mononuclear cells (PBMCs), taken at baseline. The sequence was collected from a human donor with classical Hodgkin lymphoma. This CDR3 is CAISGGGRVNTEAFF. CDR3 coding DNA: TGTGCCATCAGTGGCGGTGGCAGGGTAAACACTGAAGCTTTCTTT.